This TCR beta chain was captured in a study of cytomegalovirus exposure and HLA in healthy donors. CDR1 and CDR2 (germline): SNHLY, FYNNEI. The CDR3 sequence is 13 residues long. Both 60 Vbeta primers and 13 Jbeta primers went into the PCR. Measured with immunoSEQ multiplex PCR; TCRdb has only the in-frame clones, and not every one. Here the sample spans about 130,000 clones, about 77% being singletons. The receptor was derived from a woman between 35 and 50 years old in good health and CMV-seronegative. The chain carries TRBV2 and TRBJ2-5; D is undetermined. The better agreement between TRBJ2-7 and the DNA end casts doubt on the J call. The sequencing input was PBMCs. The CDR3 loop reads CASSEQAAYEQYF. The CDR3 coding sequence is TGTGCCAGCAGTGAACAGGCAGCCTACGAGCAGTACTTC.